This entry features one TCR beta chain sequence. In the authors' methods: Amplification of reference gene primers provided the estimated nucleated cell counts. Method: immunoSEQ multiplex PCR; TCRdb's copy keeps in-frame clones and lacks some. Clone size and V and J calls were adopted from that table, with D and trimming inferred from the DNA. The top ten hold about 1.2% of the sample, which has some 250,000 clones, 90% to 95% seen once. These data come from a study of blood T cell repertoires in COVID-19. Background on the study: Sites across the United States, Italy and Spain contributed samples from acute and convalescent COVID-19.

Participants reported their clinical history, and cohort assignment relied on those reports. In germline, CDR1 is SGHRS, CDR2 YFSETQ. The CDR3 contains 16 residues. J was trimmed by 0 bases and V by 0 bases; bases with no gene match: 0. The genes are TRBV5-1 and TRBJ2-2; 9 positions agree with TRBD2. The origin of this receptor is a human donor in a cohort exposed to, infected with or recovered from COVID-19 (not recorded which). The donor label of this sample is uncertain. Sample: PBMCs or T cells enriched from blood (not recorded which). CDR3 in amino acids: CASSLGGGANTGELFF. Written as DNA, the CDR3 is TGCGCCAGCAGCTTGGGCGGGGGGGCGAACACCGGGGAGCTGTTTTTT. Full variable domain (remainder filled in from reference TRBV5-1 and TRBJ2-2): KAGVTQTPRYLIKTRGQQVTLSCSPISGHRSVSWYQQTPGQGLQFLFEYFSETQRNKGNFPGRFSGRQFSNSRSEMNVSTLELGDSALYLCASSLGGGANTGELFFGEGSRLTVL.